What follows are 29 T cell receptor beta chains derived from one specimen sequenced in a study of response to subunit inactivated influenza vaccine. TCRdb passed the RT-PCR reads through MiXCR, listing each CDR3 protein once. The data contain over 150,000 distinct CDR3 sequences, about 10% of them singletons. The source was CD8+ T cells sorted from PBMCs, collected roughly 24 months after vaccination. All receptors come from a man between 45 and 75 years old who received an inactivated influenza vaccine.

This clonotype was found a few times. The chain carries TRBV12-5 and TRBJ2-7; D is possibly TRBD1 (6 bases). CDR1 LGHNT and CDR2 FRNRAP come from the germline V gene. The CDR3 is made up of 14 amino acids. V lost 1 base and J lost 5, with 12 bases in between. CDR3 in amino acids: CASGLGRGGHEQYF. DNA of the CDR3: TGTGCTAGTGGTTTGGGCAGGGGTGGGCACGAGCAGTACTTC.

This clonotype was counted many times. The chain joins TRBV28 to TRBJ2-3; TRBD1 aligns across 10 bases. J was trimmed by 5 bases and V by 3 bases; bases with no gene match: 11. This CDR3 contains 17 residues. Germline V gene data show CDR1 as MDHEN and CDR2 as SYDVKM. Written as DNA, the CDR3 is TGTGCCAGCAGTTTCCCGCCGGGACAGGGGATAGAAGATACGCAGTATTTT. Encoded protein: CASSFPPGQGIEDTQYF. The variable domain in full, completed from reference TRBV28 and TRBJ2-3, reads DVKVTQSSRYLVKRTGEKVFLECVQDMDHENMFWYRQDPGLGLRLIYFSYDVKMKEKGDIPEGYSVSREKKERFSLILESASTNQTSMYLCASSFPPGQGIEDTQYFGPGTRLTVL.

This clonotype showed up just a few times. J is TRBJ2-7 and V is TRBV28, with 9 bases lining up with TRBD2. The CDR3 is 15 amino acids. The J segment lost 3 bases and the V segment lost 3 bases, leaving 6 bases of the junction unmatched. The germline V gene has CDR1 MDHEN and CDR2 SYDVKM. CDR3 protein: CASSLGRGGIYEQYF. The DNA of the CDR3 is TGTGCCAGCAGTTTGGGGCGGGGGGGTATCTACGAGCAGTACTTC.

This clonotype was seen a handful of times. The rearrangement links TRBV29-1 to TRBJ2-7; the match to TRBD2 covers 12 bases. The CDR3 totals 13 residues. CDR1 and CDR2 (germline): SQVTM, ANQGSEA. The trim removed 4 bases at V and 6 bases at J, leaving 4 bases unmatched. CDR3 bases: TGCAGCGTTGGTTCTAGCGGGGGGGCCGAGCAGTACTTC. Protein: CSVGSSGGAEQYF.

This clonotype came up many times. The CDR3 region has the DNA TGTGCCATCAGTGAGAACAGTCGAAACACCATATATTTT. It codes for CAISENSRNTIYF. This sequence joins TRBV10-3 and TRBJ1-3, with no clear D. CDR1 and CDR2 from the germline V gene are ENHRY and SYGVKD. V lost 2 bases, J lost 5 bases, and 7 bases lay in between. The CDR3 has 13 residues.

The chain couples TRBV10-2 to TRBJ2-1, with a tentative D call TRBD2 (6 bases). Between the trimmed V and J ends, which lost 0 bases and 6 bases, there was a span of 9 bases. Per germline, CDR1 WSHSY and CDR2 SAAADI. The CDR3 spans 14 residues. The CDR3 DNA reads TGCGCCAGCAGTGAGTCTGGGGGGTCCAATGAGCAGTTCTTC. Encoded protein: CASSESGGSNEQFF.

This clonotype was recorded many times. This chain joins TRBV3-1 and TRBJ2-4; weak D call: TRBD1 (6 bases). The CDR3 is made up of 17 amino acids. Per germline, CDR1 LGHDT and CDR2 YNNKEL (reference sequence). Trimming left V 3 bases short and J 1 base short, with 16 bases between. The CDR3 DNA follows: TGTGCCAGCAGCCATACAGGGTTCTTGGCTGCCAAAAACATTCAGTACTTC. It is translated as CASSHTGFLAAKNIQYF.

This clonotype was seen more than once but under ten times. The rearrangement joins TRBV15 to TRBJ2-3, with 14 bases identical to TRBD2. Germline lookup yields CDR1 LNHNV and CDR2 YYDKDF (reference sequence). The CDR3 has 20 residues. J lost 2 bases, V lost 5 bases, and 15 bases had no gene match. The CDR3 loop reads CATSADRLAGGPVHTDTQYF. CDR3 bases: TGTGCCACCAGCGCGGACCGACTAGCGGGGGGGCCCGTTCACACAGATACGCAGTATTTT.

This clonotype appeared many times. This chain joins TRBV28 and TRBJ2-7, with TRBD2 matching 7 bases. J was trimmed by 6 bases and V by 6 bases; bases with no gene match: 14. This CDR3 is 15 amino acids long. CDR1 is MDHEN and CDR2 is SYDVKM in the germline V gene. The CDR3 nucleotides are TGTGCCAGCAGCTCTTTCGGCGGGAGACAAGGCGAGCAGTACTTC. Its protein is CASSSFGGRQGEQYF.

This clonotype was found a few times. For the CDR3, the DNA is TGTGCCAGCAGTTTAGACAGGGGTCCAGAGACCCAGTACTTC. Residues: CASSLDRGPETQYF. The chain has TRBV28 and TRBJ2-5; 8 nucleotides align to TRBD1. This CDR3 is built from 14 residues. Germline CDR1 and CDR2: MDHEN and SYDVKM. V shed 2 bases and J 4 bases; nucleotides not matched to a gene: 3. The full variable domain, with the rest looked up from reference TRBV28 and TRBJ2-5, is DVKVTQSSRYLVKRTGEKVFLECVQDMDHENMFWYRQDPGLGLRLIYFSYDVKMKEKGDIPEGYSVSREKKERFSLILESASTNQTSMYLCASSLDRGPETQYFGPGTRLLVL.

This clonotype has ten or more counts. The V gene is TRBV27, the J gene TRBJ2-1; 14 bases map to TRBD2. J was trimmed by 5 bases and V by 4 bases; bases with no gene match: 4. Germline V lookup: CDR1 MNHEY, CDR2 SMNVEV (reference sequence). CDR3 length: 16 residues. This CDR3 reads CASSSPTSGRDNEQFF. The CDR3 DNA reads TGTGCCAGCAGTTCCCCGACTAGCGGGAGGGACAATGAGCAGTTCTTC.

J is TRBJ2-7 and V is TRBV7-9, with D unclear. The CDR3 has 12 residues. The V end was cut by 2 bases, the J end by 6 bases, with 8 bases between. CDR1 is SEHNR, CDR2 FQNEAQ, per germline (reference sequence). Here the CDR3 DNA reads TGTGCCAGCAGCTTAAGCAGAATCGAGCAGTACTTC. It encodes CASSLSRIEQYF.

There are many counts of this clonotype. This rearrangement joins TRBV6-1 to TRBJ2-7, with D uncertain. The germline V and J ends were trimmed by 0 bases and 0 bases, with 9 bases remaining between them. Germline V gene sequence: CDR1 MNHNS, CDR2 SASEGT. The CDR3 consists of 15 residues. The CDR3 coding sequence is TGTGCCAGCAGTGAAGCGCCTAGGAGCTCCTACGAGCAGTACTTC. Translating it yields CASSEAPRSSYEQYF.

This chain connects TRBV28 to TRBJ2-2; D gene ambiguous. Germline CDR1 and CDR2: MDHEN and SYDVKM. This CDR3 contains 12 residues. Trimming took 6 bases from V and 4 from J, leaving 6 bases between them. The CDR3: CASRYGTGELFF. CDR3 sequence (DNA): TGTGCCAGCAGATACGGCACCGGGGAGCTGTTTTTT.

This clonotype was picked up a small number of times. The CDR3 loop reads CASSVDGSSYEQYF. The CDR3 DNA sequence: TGTGCCAGCAGCGTAGACGGTAGCTCCTACGAGCAGTACTTC. The V call is TRBV9, the J call TRBJ2-7; D not certain. V lost 0 bases and J lost 0, with 7 bases in between. CDR3 length: 14 amino acids. The V gene's germline CDR1 is SGDLS and CDR2 YYNGEE.

This clonotype was seen more than once but under ten times. The rearrangement uses TRBV28 and TRBJ2-3, with 9 bases fitting TRBD2. The CDR3 is 16 amino acids. The V and J ends lost 6 bases and 3 bases, in that order; junction bases with no gene match: 10. Germline V gene data show CDR1 as MDHEN and CDR2 as SYDVKM. The CDR3 nucleotides read TGTGCCAGCAGCACGAAATGGCGGGAGGGGACAGATACGCAGTATTTT. Protein sequence: CASSTKWREGTDTQYF. Full variable domain (outside the CDR3, taken from reference TRBV28 and TRBJ2-3): DVKVTQSSRYLVKRTGEKVFLECVQDMDHENMFWYRQDPGLGLRLIYFSYDVKMKEKGDIPEGYSVSREKKERFSLILESASTNQTSMYLCASSTKWREGTDTQYFGPGTRLTVL.

This clonotype was detected ten times or more. This sequence joins TRBV4-3 and TRBJ1-1; no firm D call. The CDR3 covers 14 residues. CDR1 and CDR2 (germline): LGHNA, YSLEER. Between the trimmed V and J ends, which lost 1 base and 8 bases, there was a span of 14 bases. As DNA, the CDR3 is TGCGCCAGCAGCCAAGGATTGACCGCGGCCGAAGCTTTCTTT. Translation gives CASSQGLTAAEAFF.

In its sample, this clonotype was seen many times. The chain uses TRBV7-6 and TRBJ2-1; D is unclear. The V end lost 5 bases, the J end lost 6 bases, and 17 bases lay between the germline ends. The germline gives CDR1 SGHVS, CDR2 FNYEAQ. This CDR3 region has 15 residues. Here the CDR3 DNA reads TGTGCCAGCAGCCCCTCGCCGGGCATCCTCAATGAGCAGTTCTTC. Amino acids: CASSPSPGILNEQFF.

In this sample, this clonotype turned up a few times. This chain links TRBV29-1 with TRBJ2-2, with TRBD1 identical over 10 bases. The CDR3 has 14 residues. Germline lookup yields CDR1 SQVTM and CDR2 ANQGSEA. Losses at the gene ends were 3 bases for V and 7 bases for J; bases not matched to a gene: 5. The CDR3 DNA sequence: TGCAGCGTTGAGGCGACAGGGGGCTTCGGGGAGCTGTTTTTT. Encoded protein: CSVEATGGFGELFF.

In its sample, this clonotype was seen a few times. The chain carries TRBV20-1 and TRBJ2-7; unclear D gene. V was clipped by 5 bases and J by 6 bases, with 14 bases between them. CDR1 is DFQATT and CDR2 is SNEGSKA in the germline V gene (reference sequence). The length of the CDR3 is 12 residues. In nucleotides, the CDR3 is TGCAGTGCTCTTCGGACCGCCTTCGAGCAGTACTTC. This gives the protein CSALRTAFEQYF.

V and J are TRBV29-1 and TRBJ2-7; D is tentatively TRBD1 or TRBD2 (5 bases each). The CDR3 covers 13 residues. Germline lookup yields CDR1 SQVTM and CDR2 ANQGSEA. V was clipped by 6 bases and J by 0 bases, with 12 bases between them. DNA for the CDR3: TGCAGCGTCGTCAGGGAGAGCTCCTACGAGCAGTACTTC. This gives the protein CSVVRESSYEQYF.

J is TRBJ2-7 and V is TRBV15, with 8 bases matching TRBD1. This CDR3 contains 12 residues. The germline V gene encodes CDR1 LNHNV and CDR2 YYDKDF (reference sequence). V dropped 3 bases and J dropped 5; count of bases not matched to a gene: 0. The CDR3 region has the DNA TGTGCCACCAGCAGGACAGGGGACGAGCAGTACTTC. It is translated as CATSRTGDEQYF.

This clonotype was picked up many times. The chain combines TRBV12-3 or TRBV12-4 with TRBJ2-3; unclear D gene. The CDR3 runs 14 residues. Between the trimmed V and J ends, which lost 3 bases and 1 base, there was a span of 8 bases. The CDR3 DNA is TGTGCCAGCAGTTTCTCGGCCGGCACAGATACGCAGTATTTT. Protein product: CASSFSAGTDTQYF.

The V and J genes are TRBV19 and TRBJ2-7, with a possible D match to TRBD1 (6 bases). Germline V lookup: CDR1 LNHDA, CDR2 SQIVND (reference sequence). The ends were cut back, 5 bases at V and 0 bases at J, with 14 bases in the middle. The CDR3 has 15 amino acids. Here the CDR3 DNA reads TGTGCCAGTAGTCCCGCGGACAGCCCCTCCTACGAGCAGTACTTC. This translates into CASSPADSPSYEQYF.

This clonotype was counted at least ten times. The rearrangement links TRBV20-1 to TRBJ2-1; D gene ambiguous. V lost 1 base to trimming and J lost 3 bases, with 10 bases between them. Germline V gives CDR1 DFQATT, CDR2 SNEGSKA (reference sequence). This CDR3 contains 14 residues. The CDR3 DNA sequence: TGCAGTGCTAGAGCCCCGCCTTACTACAATGAGCAGTTCTTC. Translation gives CSARAPPYYNEQFF.

This chain links TRBV11-2 with TRBJ1-4, with a weak D call TRBD1 (6 bases). The germline V and J ends were trimmed by 5 bases and 3 bases, with 13 bases remaining between them. This CDR3 comprises 15 residues. The germline V gene encodes CDR1 SGHAT and CDR2 FQNNGV. CDR3 in DNA: TGTGCCAGCAGCGGCCGACAGGACGCTAATGAAAAACTGTTTTTT. Translation: CASSGRQDANEKLFF.

This clonotype was detected many times. The chain has TRBV12-3 or TRBV12-4 and TRBJ1-5, with unresolved D. The CDR3 extends over 14 amino acids. The ends were cut back, 5 bases at V and 0 bases at J, with 8 bases in the middle. The CDR3 coding sequence is TGTGCCAGCAGTGCCGACGTTAGCAATCAGCCCCAGCATTTT. Residues: CASSADVSNQPQHF.

This clonotype has just a few counts. This chain links TRBV4-2 with TRBJ2-7; perhaps TRBD2 as D (5 bases). The V and J ends lost 1 base and 3 bases respectively, with 13 bases between them. This CDR3 is 15 amino acids long. Germline CDR1 reads LGHNA; CDR2 reads YNFKEQ. The CDR3 DNA follows: TGTGCCAGCAGCCAAGCAGAGACTAACGACTACGAGCAGTACTTC. Its protein product is CASSQAETNDYEQYF.

The chain employs TRBV16 and TRBJ1-5, with D possibly being TRBD1 (5 bases). The germline V gene encodes CDR1 KGHSY and CDR2 FQNENV. The CDR3 runs 14 residues. Trimming removed 2 bases from V and 5 bases from J, with 10 bases in between. DNA for the CDR3: TGTGCCAGCAGCCAACCAGGGACCTATCAGCCCCAGCATTTT. Its translation is CASSQPGTYQPQHF.